This T cell receptor beta chain was obtained from a study of Graves' ophthalmopathy and Graves' hyperthyroidism. Transcripts of RNA were the source for amplifying TCR beta CDR3 regions. First-round RT-PCR employed HTBI primers, with a second-round multiplex PCR after it. TCRdb recomputed calls from the multiplex PCR reads with MiXCR, one row per CDR3 protein. Altogether 500,000 to 800,000 distinct CDR3 sequences are present, over 40% being singletons, with the ten largest covering under 3.5%. V gave up 0 bases and J gave up 5 bases, with 11 bases separating them. CDR1 is SGDLS and CDR2 is YYNGEE in the germline V gene. The CDR3 extends over 15 amino acids. Other autoimmune diseases, uncontrolled infections, pregnancy or lactation excluded patients from enrollment. Orbital computed tomography, together with clinical symptoms, serum thyroxine, TRAb and thyroid ultrasound, was used for diagnosis.

The sample taken for sequencing was peripheral blood. This chain links TRBV9 with TRBJ1-4, with D perhaps matching TRBD1 (6 bases). The receptor was isolated from an adult man with Graves' ophthalmopathy. CDR3 in DNA: TGTGCCAGCAGCGTAGAGGGGGGCCGAAATGAAAAACTGTTTTTT. Protein sequence: CASSVEGGRNEKLFF.